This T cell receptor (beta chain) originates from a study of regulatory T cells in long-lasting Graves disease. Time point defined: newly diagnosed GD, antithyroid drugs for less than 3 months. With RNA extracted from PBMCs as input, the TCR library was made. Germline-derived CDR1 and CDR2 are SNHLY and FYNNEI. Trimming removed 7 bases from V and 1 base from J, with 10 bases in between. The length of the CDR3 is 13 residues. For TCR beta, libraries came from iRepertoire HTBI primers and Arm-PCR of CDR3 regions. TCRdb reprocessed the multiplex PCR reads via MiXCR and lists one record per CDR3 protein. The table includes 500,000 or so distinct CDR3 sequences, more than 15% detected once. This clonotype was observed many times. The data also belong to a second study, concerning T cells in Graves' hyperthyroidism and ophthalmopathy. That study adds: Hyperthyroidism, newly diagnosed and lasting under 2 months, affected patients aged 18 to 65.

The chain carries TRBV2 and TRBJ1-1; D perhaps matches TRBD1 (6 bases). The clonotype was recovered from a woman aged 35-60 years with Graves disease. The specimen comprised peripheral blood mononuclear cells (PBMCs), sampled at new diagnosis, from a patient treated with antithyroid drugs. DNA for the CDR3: TGTGCCAGCAACGGACAGCCGAACACTGAAGCTTTCTTT. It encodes CASNGQPNTEAFF.